The 30 T cell receptor beta chains presented below share a single source sample, sequenced in a study of circulating and synovial CD4+ cells in juvenile arthritis. Profiling relied on immunoSEQ multiplex PCR, and the TCRdb table lists in-frame clones only, not all of them. Among around 18,000 clones listed, under 95% were seen once. The sequencing input was CD4+ T cells from blood. All receptors derive from a human donor with juvenile idiopathic arthritis.

The rearrangement links TRBV18 to TRBJ2-7, with D perhaps TRBD1 (6 bases). This CDR3 has 14 residues. Germline lookup yields CDR1 KGHSH and CDR2 LQKENI. The V gene lost 3 bases and the J gene lost 1 base, with 10 bases spanning the gap. As DNA, the CDR3 is TGTGCCAGCTCACCTGGACAGAATTCCTACGAGCAGTACTTC. Residues: CASSPGQNSYEQYF. The whole variable domain, filled in from reference TRBV18 and TRBJ2-7, reads NAGVMQNPRHLVRRRGQEARLRCSPMKGHSHVYWYRQLPEEGLKFMVYLQKENIIDESGMPKERFSAEFPKEGPSILRIQQVVRGDSAAYFCASSPGQNSYEQYFGPGTRLTVT.

The V call is TRBV4-2, the J call TRBJ2-5, with 10 bases matching TRBD2. CDR1 is LGHNA and CDR2 is YNFKEQ in the germline V gene. With V trimmed by 1 base and J by 1 base, 0 bases remained unmatched. This CDR3 spans 15 amino acids. CDR3: CASSQGTSGQETQYF. The DNA for the CDR3 is TGTGCCAGCAGCCAAGGGACTAGCGGCCAAGAGACCCAGTACTTC.

The chain uses TRBV30 and TRBJ2-1, with 13 bases aligning to TRBD2. Trimming took 8 bases from V and 16 from J; bases not matched to a gene: 8. The V gene's germline CDR1 is GTSNPN and CDR2 SVGIG (reference sequence). There are 11 residues in the CDR3. CDR3 sequence: CAATSGRLYFF. The DNA for the CDR3 is TGTGCCGCGACTAGCGGGAGGCTCTATTTCTTC.

The chain couples TRBV7-2 to TRBJ2-4; 8 positions match TRBD1. This CDR3 contains 17 residues. With 6 bases clipped from V and 0 bases from J, the junction kept 10 bases outside the gene matches. In germline, CDR1 is SGHTA, CDR2 FQGNSA. Here the CDR3 DNA reads TGTGCCAGCAGGGATGGGACAGGAGGTCTAGCCAAAAACATTCAGTACTTC. It is translated as CASRDGTGGLAKNIQYF.

This CDR3 is CASSQGASGSYEQYF. CDR3 DNA sequence: TGTGCCAGCAGCCAAGGGGCTAGCGGGAGTTACGAGCAGTACTTC. The J gene is TRBJ2-7, the V gene TRBV7-3; 10 bases are a match to TRBD2. V trimming: 5 bases; J trimming: 4 bases; junction bases outside the gene matches: 8. The CDR3 covers 15 residues. From germline, CDR1 is SGHTA and CDR2 FQGTGA.

This clone was detected a few times. The chain uses TRBV30 and TRBJ2-2; 8 bases agree with TRBD2. The CDR3 is made up of 14 amino acids. The junction had 4 bases not matched to a gene; V was cut back by 6 bases and J by 1 base. From germline, CDR1 is GTSNPN and CDR2 SVGIG (reference sequence). CDR3 nucleotide sequence: TGTGCCTGCCGTCGGGGGGGGAACACCGGGGAGCTGTTTTTT. This translates into CACRRGGNTGELFF.

The chain couples TRBV9 to TRBJ1-4; D is unclear. Trimming stripped 0 bases from V and 0 bases from J, with 6 bases between. CDR3 length equals 15 residues. From germline, CDR1 is SGDLS and CDR2 YYNGEE. The CDR3 sequence: CASSVDPSTNEKLFF. DNA for the CDR3: TGTGCCAGCAGCGTAGATCCATCAACTAATGAAAAACTGTTTTTT.

The gene calls are TRBV6-1 and TRBJ1-2, with 8 bases matching TRBD1. The J segment lost 4 bases and the V segment lost 5 bases, leaving 3 bases of the junction unmatched. From germline, CDR1 is MNHNS and CDR2 SASEGT. The CDR3 runs 13 residues. The CDR3 loop is CASSITGGYGYTF. CDR3 nucleotide sequence: TGTGCCAGCAGTATTACAGGGGGCTATGGCTACACCTTC.

This clone was counted only a few times. The chain links TRBV14 to TRBJ2-7; D unresolved. The V and J ends lost 1 base and 4 bases respectively, with 14 bases between them. CDR3 length: 15 residues. Germline V lookup: CDR1 SGHDN, CDR2 FVKESK. For the CDR3, the DNA is TGTGCCAGCAGCCAAGGACTCCGACGGCAATACGAGCAGTACTTC. Residues: CASSQGLRRQYEQYF.

This clone was detected only once. V is TRBV10-3 and J is TRBJ2-5, with TRBD1 identical over 10 bases. The end of the DNA is better explained by TRBJ2-7, so the J call may be wrong. Germline V CDR1 and CDR2: ENHRY, SYGVKD. The CDR3 runs to 14 residues. The CDR3 DNA sequence: TGTGCCATCAGTGTCGACAGGGGGCTTTACGAGCAGTACTTC. Residues: CAISVDRGLYEQYF.

For this clone: Its ends do not fully match the called genes, so a read error is possible. This CDR3 is also generated by other DNA sequences in the sample. This chain joins TRBV10-3 and TRBJ1-1; TRBD1 matches 10 bases. Germline V CDR1 and CDR2: ENHRY, SYGVKD. This CDR3 spans 13 amino acids. The CDR3 here is CAISDGTGVEAFF. DNA for the CDR3: TGCGCCATCAGTGATGGGACAGGGGTGGAAGCTTTCTTT.

The chain is built from TRBV7-3 and TRBJ2-1; 12 nucleotides align to TRBD2. Losses at the gene ends were 5 bases for V and 6 bases for J; bases not matched to a gene: 8. This CDR3 has 16 residues. CDR1 and CDR2 from the germline V gene are SGHTA and FQGTGA. The CDR3 DNA is TGTGCCAGCAGCCGGACTAGCGGGACCGTCTCCAATGAGCAGTTCTTC. Amino acids: CASSRTSGTVSNEQFF.

The chain combines TRBV30 with TRBJ2-3; tentative D call: TRBD2 (6 bases). The germline V gene has CDR1 GTSNPN and CDR2 SVGIG (reference sequence). The CDR3 has 13 residues. The V and J ends lost 6 bases and 1 base respectively, with 11 bases between them. CDR3 protein: CACRDFRTDTQYF. The CDR3 DNA sequence: TGTGCCTGCAGGGACTTCCGCACAGATACGCAGTATTTT.

J is TRBJ2-5 and V is TRBV14; a possible D gene is TRBD2 (5 bases). The J call may be mistaken, given a closer DNA end match to TRBJ2-7. Germline CDR1 is SGHDN and CDR2 is FVKESK. CDR3 size: 13 residues. The chain's CDR3 is CASGPSWTTEQYF. CDR3 coding DNA: TGTGCCAGCGGGCCTAGCTGGACCACCGAGCAGTACTTC.

V usage is TRBV11-2 and J usage is TRBJ2-1; D is ambiguous. The V end was cut by 1 base, the J end by 0 bases, with 10 bases between. Germline V gene data show CDR1 as SGHAT and CDR2 as FQNNGV. The length of the CDR3 is 16 residues. CDR3 loop: CASSLARLNSYNEQFF. The CDR3 DNA is TGTGCCAGCAGCTTAGCTAGACTGAACTCCTACAATGAGCAGTTCTTC.

The genes are TRBV30 and TRBJ2-1, with 15 positions matching TRBD2. V was clipped by 3 bases and J by 3 bases; unmatched bases: 3. The CDR3 runs 16 residues. Germline lookup yields CDR1 GTSNPN and CDR2 SVGIG (reference sequence). CDR3 loop: CAWSEGLAGGYNEQFF. Written as DNA, the CDR3 is TGTGCCTGGAGCGAGGGACTAGCGGGGGGCTACAATGAGCAGTTCTTC.

V and J are TRBV29-1 and TRBJ2-1; 10 bases agree with TRBD2. This CDR3 has 18 residues. The germline V gene encodes CDR1 SQVTM and CDR2 ANQGSEA. The V and J ends lost 3 bases and 0 bases, in that order; junction bases with no gene match: 11. The CDR3 sequence is CSVDRLAGVGSSYNEQFF. The CDR3 coding sequence is TGCAGCGTTGATCGTCTAGCGGGAGTCGGGAGCTCCTACAATGAGCAGTTCTTC.

The rearrangement uses TRBV10-3 and TRBJ1-2, with TRBD1 identical over 7 bases. CDR1 is ENHRY and CDR2 is SYGVKD in the germline V gene. The length of the CDR3 is 15 residues. J lost 2 bases, V lost 2 bases, and 5 bases had no gene match. The CDR3 sequence is CAISEGAGGNYGYTF. The CDR3 DNA follows: TGTGCCATCAGTGAGGGGGCAGGGGGGAACTATGGCTACACCTTC.

The J gene is TRBJ1-6, the V gene TRBV4-1; no clear D gene. The germline V gene has CDR1 MGHRA and CDR2 YSYEKL. The length of the CDR3 is 13 residues. V was cut by 2 bases and J by 11 bases, with 10 bases left in between. CDR3 region: CASSQTPQTPLHF. CDR3 coding DNA: TGCGCCAGCAGCCAAACACCGCAAACACCCCTCCACTTT.

V gene TRBV10-3 combines with J gene TRBJ2-3; 13 nucleotides agree with TRBD2. The CDR3 consists of 14 residues. The V segment lost 8 bases and the J segment 3 bases; nucleotides outside the gene matches: 2. Germline loops: CDR1 ENHRY, CDR2 SYGVKD. The CDR3 region has the DNA TGTGCCATCCAACTAGCGGGGGGGACAGATACGCAGTATTTT. This encodes CAIQLAGGTDTQYF.

This clone was recorded only once. No conserved phenylalanine or tryptophan ends this CDR3, so it is likely a read error. Because the CDR3's place on the DNA is in doubt, the DNA is left out and the CDR3 is given as listed by TCRdb. The gene calls are TRBV6-4 and TRBJ1-2; the D segment call TRBD1 is taken from the table without a DNA check. Germline lookup yields CDR1 MRHNA and CDR2 SNTAGT. 10 amino acids form the CDR3, both terminal residues included. CDR3 sequence reads: CASRPRDREV.

This clone appeared a single time. The chain uses TRBV6-6 and TRBJ1-2; a possible D gene is TRBD1 (6 bases). This CDR3 contains 13 residues. The V gene lost 3 bases and the J gene lost 7 bases, with 12 bases spanning the gap. Germline assignment: CDR1 MNHNY and CDR2 SVGAGI (reference sequence). The CDR3 here is CASSYSGAGGYTF. The CDR3 DNA reads as TGTGCCAGCAGTTATTCAGGGGCCGGTGGCTACACCTTC.

This sequence joins TRBV11-2 and TRBJ2-2; the D gene is possibly TRBD2 (5 bases). The CDR3 is 13 amino acids. The V end lost 5 bases, the J end lost 7 bases, and 11 bases lay between the germline ends. From germline, CDR1 is SGHAT and CDR2 FQNNGV. Here the CDR3 DNA reads TGTGCCAGCAGCCCACCAGGAGGCGGGGAGCTGTTTTTT. It specifies CASSPPGGGELFF.

This chain uses TRBV5-6 with TRBJ1-2, with 7 bases matching TRBD1. The CDR3 has 13 residues. CDR1 SGHDT and CDR2 YYEEEE come from the germline V gene. The V segment lost 4 bases and the J segment 4 bases; nucleotides outside the gene matches: 4. CDR3 coding DNA: TGTGCCAGCAGCGACAGGGTTTCCTATGGCTACACCTTC. This sequence encodes CASSDRVSYGYTF.

The chain links TRBV4-1 to TRBJ2-6, with D possibly matching TRBD1 (6 bases). Germline assignment: CDR1 MGHRA and CDR2 YSYEKL. This CDR3 region has 19 residues. V was clipped by 1 base and J by 0 bases, with 16 bases between them. CDR3 nucleotides: TGCGCCAGCAGCCAAGTCCCGGGACAATATACCTCTGGGGCCAACGTCCTGACTTTC. Translation gives CASSQVPGQYTSGANVLTF.

The chain uses TRBV7-2 and TRBJ2-1, with 10 bases fitting TRBD2. This CDR3 is built from 14 residues. Trimming at V came to 7 bases and at J to 5 bases, leaving 5 bases not matched to a gene. Per the germline V gene, CDR1 is SGHTA and CDR2 is FQGNSA. This CDR3 reads CASKERGGDNEQFF. The CDR3 bases are TGTGCCAGCAAGGAGCGGGGGGGTGACAATGAGCAGTTCTTC.

The chain carries TRBV18 and TRBJ2-1, with 11 bases lining up with TRBD2. This CDR3 has 14 amino acids. Germline V gives CDR1 KGHSH, CDR2 LQKENI. V lost 5 bases and J lost 5; bases outside the gene matches: 2. The DNA for the CDR3 is TGTGCCAGCTCAACGGGACTAGCGGACAATGAGCAGTTCTTC. This encodes CASSTGLADNEQFF.

The chain couples TRBV2 to TRBJ1-1; 8 bases fit TRBD1. The CDR3 sequence is 14 residues long. Germline loops: CDR1 SNHLY, CDR2 FYNNEI. J gave up 6 bases and V 4 bases, and 7 bases lay outside the gene matches. The CDR3, as DNA: TGTGCCAGCAGTGCCAGACAGGGGAGAGCTGAAGCTTTCTTT. As protein: CASSARQGRAEAFF.

The sample holds a few counts of this clone. At the DNA level, this CDR3 is encoded by other sequences in the same sample as well. The chain employs TRBV20-1 and TRBJ2-7; D perhaps matches TRBD2 (6 bases). The CDR3 spans 11 residues. The ends were cut back, 3 bases at V and 7 bases at J, with 10 bases in the middle. Per germline, CDR1 DFQATT and CDR2 SNEGSKA (reference sequence). DNA of the CDR3: TGCAGTGCTAGCGGGAGTAGGGAGCAGTACTTC. It encodes CSASGSREQYF.

The V gene is TRBV30, the J gene TRBJ1-2; D unclear. V was clipped by 3 bases and J by 4 bases, with 15 bases between them. The V gene's germline CDR1 is GTSNPN and CDR2 SVGIG (reference sequence). The CDR3 has 14 amino acids. CDR3 DNA: TGTGCCTGGAGATTTCCAGGTGTTCTCTATGGCTACACCTTC. It yields the protein CAWRFPGVLYGYTF.